This T cell receptor beta chain was obtained from a study of PD-1 and CTLA-4 blockade in melanoma. The CDR3 runs to 13 residues. CDR1 is GTSNPN and CDR2 is SVGIG in the germline V gene (reference sequence). Trimming shortened V by 3 bases and J by 4 bases, and 13 bases separated the two germline ends. Produced via immunoSEQ multiplex PCR; TCRdb's table is partial and in-frame only. Of 15,000 to 20,000 clones in the sample, under 85% are singletons; the top ten hold approximately 15%. This specimen was CD8+ T cells from peripheral blood, taken before anti-PD-1 treatment. The chain couples TRBV30 to TRBJ2-7, with D unresolved. The receptor comes from a human donor with melanoma. CDR3 amino acids: CAWSLLKGYEQYF. The CDR3 DNA sequence: TGTGCCTGGAGCCTATTAAAAGGGTACGAGCAGTACTTC.